What follows is one T cell receptor beta chain and its context. Its matching antigen is unknown. This entry belongs to a study of OX40 agonist ivuxolimab in advanced cancers. Study in general: The study gave patients intravenous ivuxolimab at 0.01 to 10 mg/kg every 2 weeks.

Broader study findings: Among the nonresponders, some also had low normalized T-cell clonal expansion. Clonal expansion from baseline to week 6 occurred in both CD4+ and CD8+ T cells.

Patients were excluded for autoimmune disease history or systemic immunosuppression. There are 14 residues in the CDR3. V was pared by 6 bases and J by 2 bases, with 13 bases between. Germline CDR1 is MNHNS and CDR2 is SASEGT. The assay was immunoSEQ multiplex PCR, and TCRdb's table has in-frame clones only and misses some. The sample lists about 40,000 clones; over 75% were seen once. The TCR was taken from an adult with an advanced solid tumor such as melanoma, head and neck, liver or kidney cancer. The sequences come from CD4+ or CD8+ T cells sorted from blood, collected in a trial of the OX40 agonist ivuxolimab. The chain employs TRBV6-1 and TRBJ1-1; a possible D gene is TRBD1 (6 bases). CDR3 protein: CASREQGRNTEAFF. CDR3 nucleotide sequence: TGTGCCAGCAGGGAACAGGGTAGAAACACTGAAGCTTTCTTT.